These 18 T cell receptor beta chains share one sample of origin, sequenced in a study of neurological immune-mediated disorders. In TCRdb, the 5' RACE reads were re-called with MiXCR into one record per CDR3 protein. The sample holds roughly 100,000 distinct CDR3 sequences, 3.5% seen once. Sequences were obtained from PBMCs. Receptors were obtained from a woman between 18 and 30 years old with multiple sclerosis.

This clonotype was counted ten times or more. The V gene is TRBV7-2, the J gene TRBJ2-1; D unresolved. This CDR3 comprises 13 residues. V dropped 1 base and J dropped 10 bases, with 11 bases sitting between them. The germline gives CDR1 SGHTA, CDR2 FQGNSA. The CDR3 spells CASSLEPVWEQFF. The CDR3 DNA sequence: TGTGCCAGCAGCTTAGAGCCCGTGTGGGAGCAGTTCTTC.

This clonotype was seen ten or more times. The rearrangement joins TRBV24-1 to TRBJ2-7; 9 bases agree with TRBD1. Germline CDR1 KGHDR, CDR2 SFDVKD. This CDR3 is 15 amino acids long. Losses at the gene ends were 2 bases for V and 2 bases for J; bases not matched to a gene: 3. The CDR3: CATSDSGQGTYEQYF. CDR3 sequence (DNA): TGTGCCACCAGTGATTCCGGACAGGGGACCTACGAGCAGTACTTC.

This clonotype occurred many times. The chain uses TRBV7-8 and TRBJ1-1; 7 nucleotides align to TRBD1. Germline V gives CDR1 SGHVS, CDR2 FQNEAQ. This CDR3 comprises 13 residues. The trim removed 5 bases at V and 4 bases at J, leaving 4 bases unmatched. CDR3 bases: TGTGCCAGCAGCCCCACAGGGGCCACTGAAGCTTTCTTT. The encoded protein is CASSPTGATEAFF.

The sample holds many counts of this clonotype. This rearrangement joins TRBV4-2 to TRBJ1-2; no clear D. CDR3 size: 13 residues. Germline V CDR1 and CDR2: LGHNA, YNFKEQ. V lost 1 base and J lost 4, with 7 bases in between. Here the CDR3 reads CASSQGVGYGYTF. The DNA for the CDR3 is TGTGCCAGCAGCCAAGGAGTAGGCTATGGCTACACCTTC.

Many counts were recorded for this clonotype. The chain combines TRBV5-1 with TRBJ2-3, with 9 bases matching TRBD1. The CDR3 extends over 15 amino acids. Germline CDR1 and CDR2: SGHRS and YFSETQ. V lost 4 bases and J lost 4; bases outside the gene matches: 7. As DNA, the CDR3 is TGCGCCAGCAGCCCCCGGGACAGGGCCGCAGATACGCAGTATTTT. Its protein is CASSPRDRAADTQYF.

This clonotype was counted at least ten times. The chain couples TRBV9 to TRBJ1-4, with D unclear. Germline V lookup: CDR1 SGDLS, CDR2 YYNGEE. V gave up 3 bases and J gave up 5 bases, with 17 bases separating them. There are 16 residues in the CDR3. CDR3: CASSGGLTAYNEKLFF. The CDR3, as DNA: TGTGCCAGCAGCGGAGGACTTACAGCATACAATGAAAAACTGTTTTTT. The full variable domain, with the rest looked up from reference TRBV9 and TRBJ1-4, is DSGVTQTPKHLITATGQRVTLRCSPRSGDLSVYWYQQSLDQGLQFLIQYYNGEERAKGNILERFSAQQFPDLHSELNLSSLELGDSALYFCASSGGLTAYNEKLFFGSGTQLSVL.

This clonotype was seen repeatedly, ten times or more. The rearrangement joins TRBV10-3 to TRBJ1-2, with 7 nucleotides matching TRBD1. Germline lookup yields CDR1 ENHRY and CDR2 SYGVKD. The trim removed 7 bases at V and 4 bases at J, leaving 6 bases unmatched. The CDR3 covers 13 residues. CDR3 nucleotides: TGTGCCATCACTCCGGACAGGTCCTATGGCTACACCTTC. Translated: CAITPDRSYGYTF.

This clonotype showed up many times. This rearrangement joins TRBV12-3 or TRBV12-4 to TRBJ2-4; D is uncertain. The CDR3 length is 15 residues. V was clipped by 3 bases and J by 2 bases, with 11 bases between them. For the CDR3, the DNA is TGTGCCAGCAGTTTTTATCGGGCCCCCAAAAACATTCAGTACTTC. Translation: CASSFYRAPKNIQYF.

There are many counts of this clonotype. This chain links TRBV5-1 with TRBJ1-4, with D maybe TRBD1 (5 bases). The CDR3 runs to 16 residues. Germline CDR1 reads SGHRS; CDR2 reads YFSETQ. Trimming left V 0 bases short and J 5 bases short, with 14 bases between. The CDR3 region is CASSLAGTVGNEKLFF. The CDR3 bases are TGCGCCAGCAGCTTGGCCGGGACGGTGGGGAATGAAAAACTGTTTTTT.

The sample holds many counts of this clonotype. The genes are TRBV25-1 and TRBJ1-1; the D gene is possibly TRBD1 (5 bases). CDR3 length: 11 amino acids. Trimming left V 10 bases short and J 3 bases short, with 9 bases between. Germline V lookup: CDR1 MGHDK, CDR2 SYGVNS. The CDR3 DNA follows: TGTGCCACCCGGGGGTACACTGAAGCTTTCTTT. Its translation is CATRGYTEAFF.

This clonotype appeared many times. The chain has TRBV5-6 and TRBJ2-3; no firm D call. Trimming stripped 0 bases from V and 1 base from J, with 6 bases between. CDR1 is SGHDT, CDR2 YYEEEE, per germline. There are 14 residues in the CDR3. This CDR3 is CASSLDFGTDTQYF. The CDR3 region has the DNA TGTGCCAGCAGCTTGGATTTTGGCACAGATACGCAGTATTTT.

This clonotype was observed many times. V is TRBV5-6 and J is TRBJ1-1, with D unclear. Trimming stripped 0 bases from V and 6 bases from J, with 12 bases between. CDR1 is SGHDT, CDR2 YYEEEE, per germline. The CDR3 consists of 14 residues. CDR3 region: CASSLVSGSAEAFF. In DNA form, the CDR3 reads TGTGCCAGCAGCTTGGTCTCTGGTAGTGCTGAAGCTTTCTTT.

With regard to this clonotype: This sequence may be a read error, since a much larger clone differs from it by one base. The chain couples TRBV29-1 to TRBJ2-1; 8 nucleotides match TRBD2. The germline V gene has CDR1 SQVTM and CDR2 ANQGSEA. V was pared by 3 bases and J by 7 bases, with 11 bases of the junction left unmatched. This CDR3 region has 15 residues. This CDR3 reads CSVEGTGGPRNEQFF. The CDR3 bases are TGCAGCGTTGAGGGGACGGGAGGGCCAAGGAATGAGCAGTTCTTC.

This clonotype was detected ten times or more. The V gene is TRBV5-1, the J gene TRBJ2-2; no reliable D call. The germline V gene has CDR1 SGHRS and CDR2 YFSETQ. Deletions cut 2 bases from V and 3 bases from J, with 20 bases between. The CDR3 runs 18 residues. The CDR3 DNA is TGCGCCAGCAGCTTTTCATCCTCGTGGCTCGCCGACACCGGGGAGCTGTTTTTT. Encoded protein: CASSFSSSWLADTGELFF.

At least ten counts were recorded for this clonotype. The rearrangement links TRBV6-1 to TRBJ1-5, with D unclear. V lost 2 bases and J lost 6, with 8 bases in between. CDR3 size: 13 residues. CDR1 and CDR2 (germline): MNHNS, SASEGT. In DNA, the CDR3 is TGTGCCAGCAGTGAAAGGGAAGCTCAGCCCCAGCATTTT. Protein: CASSEREAQPQHF.

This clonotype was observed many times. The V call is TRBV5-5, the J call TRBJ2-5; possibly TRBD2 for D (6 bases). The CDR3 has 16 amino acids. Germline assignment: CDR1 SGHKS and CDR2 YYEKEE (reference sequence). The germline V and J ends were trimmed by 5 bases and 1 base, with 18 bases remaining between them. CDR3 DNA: TGTGCCAGCAGTCTCGGACACGGGGGAATCCAAGAGACCCAGTACTTC. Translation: CASSLGHGGIQETQYF.

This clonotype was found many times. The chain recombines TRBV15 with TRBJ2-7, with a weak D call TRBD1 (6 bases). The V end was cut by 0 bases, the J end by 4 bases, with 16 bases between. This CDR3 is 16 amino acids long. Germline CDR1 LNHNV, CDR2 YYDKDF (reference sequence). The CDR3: CATSRENREKGYEQYF. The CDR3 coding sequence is TGTGCCACCAGCAGAGAGAACAGGGAGAAAGGTTACGAGCAGTACTTC.

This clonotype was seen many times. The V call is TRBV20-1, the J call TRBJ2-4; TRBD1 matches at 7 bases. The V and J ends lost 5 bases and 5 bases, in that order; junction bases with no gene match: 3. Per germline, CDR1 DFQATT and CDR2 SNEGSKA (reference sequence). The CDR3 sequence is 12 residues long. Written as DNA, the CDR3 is TGCAGTGCTGCAGGGACAGAAAACATTCAGTACTTC. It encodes CSAAGTENIQYF.